One T cell receptor (beta chain) is described in this entry. The antigen is unknown. This sample was included in a study of T-cell reconstitution after alpha-beta-depleted transplantation in children. Study-wide points: Alpha-beta T cells present about two months after transplant were reported to originate from several hundred expanded graft clones.

The authors prepared the TCRbeta library with unique molecular identifiers. From the PCR reads, TCRdb called clonotypes with MiXCR, one entry per CDR3 protein. The table shows approximately 110,000 distinct CDR3 sequences, with approximately 22% occurring only once. V shed 4 bases and J shed 5 bases, with 15 bases lying between them. The CDR3 consists of 15 residues. Germline CDR1 and CDR2: SGHVS and FNYEAQ. The chain recombines TRBV7-6 with TRBJ2-1; D possibly corresponds to TRBD1 (6 bases). The sequence derives from a male patient aged 2-10 years who had a stem cell transplant for chronic granulomatous disease, so the T cells may come from the graft donor. Sequences were derived from PBMCs, mostly from graft donor cells, sampled 180 days after TCRalphabeta/CD19-depleted stem cell transplant. The CDR3 nucleotides are TGTGCCAGCAGCTCGCCCCGGGACACTCACAATGAGCAGTTCTTC. This sequence encodes CASSSPRDTHNEQFF. Full variable domain (rest looked up from reference TRBV7-6 and TRBJ2-1): GAGVSQSPRYKVTKRGQDVALRCDPISGHVSLYWYRQALGQGPEFLTYFNYEAQQDKSGLPNDRFSAERPEGSISTLTIQRTEQRDSAMYRCASSSPRDTHNEQFFGPGTRLTVL.